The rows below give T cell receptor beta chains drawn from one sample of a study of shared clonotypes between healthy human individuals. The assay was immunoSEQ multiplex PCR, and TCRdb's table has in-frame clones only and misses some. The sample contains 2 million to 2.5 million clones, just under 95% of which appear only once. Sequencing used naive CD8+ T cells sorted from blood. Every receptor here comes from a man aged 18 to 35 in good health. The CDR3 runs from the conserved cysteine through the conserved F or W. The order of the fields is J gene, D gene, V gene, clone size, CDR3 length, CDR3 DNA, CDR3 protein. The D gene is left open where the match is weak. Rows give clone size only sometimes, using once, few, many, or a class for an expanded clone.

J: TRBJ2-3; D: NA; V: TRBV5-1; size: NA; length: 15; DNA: TGCGCCAGCAGTTGGTGGGGTTCGGGCACAGATACGCAGTATTTT; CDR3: CASSWWGSGTDTQYF
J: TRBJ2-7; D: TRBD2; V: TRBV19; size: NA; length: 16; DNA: TGTGCCAGCGAAAAACAATTAGCGGGAGGAGCCTACGAGCAGTACTTC; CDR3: CASEKQLAGGAYEQYF
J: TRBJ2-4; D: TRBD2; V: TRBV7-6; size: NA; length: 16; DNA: TGTGCCAGCAGCCCCTTTGGCCCTAGCGGGGGTAACATTCAGTACTTC; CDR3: CASSPFGPSGGNIQYF
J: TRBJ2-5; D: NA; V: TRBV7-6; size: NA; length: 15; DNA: TGTGCCAGCAGCTTAGAATCGGAGGGGAAGGAGACCCAGTACTTC; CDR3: CASSLESEGKETQYF
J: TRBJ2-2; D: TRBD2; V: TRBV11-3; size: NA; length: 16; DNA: TGTGCCAGCAGCTTAGGGGGGACTAGCGAAAACGGGGAGCTGTTTTTT; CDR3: CASSLGGTSENGELFF
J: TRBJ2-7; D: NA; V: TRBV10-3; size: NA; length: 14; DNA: TGTGCCATCAGCCCCAAAGGACAGTGGCACGAGCAGTACTTC; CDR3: CAISPKGQWHEQYF
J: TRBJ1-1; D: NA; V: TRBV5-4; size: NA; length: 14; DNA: TGTGCCAGCAGCCCTACCGGGCCGAACACTGAAGCTTTCTTT; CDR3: CASSPTGPNTEAFF
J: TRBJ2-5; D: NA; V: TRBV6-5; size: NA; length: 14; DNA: TGTGCCAGCAGTTACGGGGGCGAGGAAGTGACCCAGTACTTC; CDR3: CASSYGGEEVTQYF
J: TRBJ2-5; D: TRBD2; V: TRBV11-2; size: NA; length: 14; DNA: TGTGCCAGCAGCCCTAGCGGAATCCAAGAGACCCAGTACTTC; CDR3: CASSPSGIQETQYF
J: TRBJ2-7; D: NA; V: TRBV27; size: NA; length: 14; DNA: TGTGCCAGCAACTCGGGGGCCACCGTTGACGAGCAGTACTTC; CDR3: CASNSGATVDEQYF
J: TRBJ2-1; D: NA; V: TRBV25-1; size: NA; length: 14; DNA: TGTGCCAGCAGTGAGGTTGGAACCGACGCTGAGCAGTTCTTC; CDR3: CASSEVGTDAEQFF
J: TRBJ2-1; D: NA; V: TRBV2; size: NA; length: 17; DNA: TGTGCCAGCGGGGGGCTAGCGGATATTGGCTCCTACAATGAGCAGTTCTTC; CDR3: CASGGLADIGSYNEQFF
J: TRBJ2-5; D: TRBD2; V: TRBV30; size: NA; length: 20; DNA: TGTGCCTGGAGTGTACTGCAGGGGGCGCCGGTAGCGGGAGGGCAGGAGACCCAGTACTTC; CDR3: CAWSVLQGAPVAGGQETQYF
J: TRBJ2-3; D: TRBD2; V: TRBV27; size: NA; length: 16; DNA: TGTGCCAGCAGTTTAAAGCGGGAGGGAAGCACAGATACGCAGTATTTT; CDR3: CASSLKREGSTDTQYF
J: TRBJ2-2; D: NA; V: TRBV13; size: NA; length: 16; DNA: TGTGCCAGCAGTCCGAGCGGACTTATAAACACCGGGGAGCTGTTTTTT; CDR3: CASSPSGLINTGELFF
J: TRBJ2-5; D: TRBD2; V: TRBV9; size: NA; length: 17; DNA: TGTGCCAGCAGCCCCTGGACTAGCGGGGGGGCCGGTACGACCCAGTACTTC; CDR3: CASSPWTSGGAGTTQYF
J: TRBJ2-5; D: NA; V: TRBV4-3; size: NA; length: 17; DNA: TGCGCCAGCAGCCAAGAAAGCGACAGCTATTTCCAAGAGACCCAGTACTTC; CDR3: CASSQESDSYFQETQYF
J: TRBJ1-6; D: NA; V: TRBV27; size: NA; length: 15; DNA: TGTGCCAGCAGCCCTACCTGGCAGGGACCCTCACCCCTCCACTTT; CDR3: CASSPTWQGPSPLHF
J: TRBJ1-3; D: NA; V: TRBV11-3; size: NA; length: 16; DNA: TGTGCCAGCAGCTTAGAGCTGACCCACTCTGGAAACACCATATATTTT; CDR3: CASSLELTHSGNTIYF
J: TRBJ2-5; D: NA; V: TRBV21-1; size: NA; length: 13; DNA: TGTGCCAGCAGACGGGCGGGCGAAGAGACCCAGTACTTC; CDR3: CASRRAGEETQYF
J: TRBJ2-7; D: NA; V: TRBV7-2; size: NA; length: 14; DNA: TGTGCCAGCAGCTTCTCCGGGCCTACCTACGAGCAGTACTTC; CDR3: CASSFSGPTYEQYF
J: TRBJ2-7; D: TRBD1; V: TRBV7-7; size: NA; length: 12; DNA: TGTGCTAGCAGCCAACAGGGGGGCGAGCAGTACTTC; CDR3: CASSQQGGEQYF
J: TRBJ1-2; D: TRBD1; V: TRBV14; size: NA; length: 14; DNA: TGTGCCAGCAGCCCGCTTACAGGGGGCATAGGCTACACCTTC; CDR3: CASSPLTGGIGYTF
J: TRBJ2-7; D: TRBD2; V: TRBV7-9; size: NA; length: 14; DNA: TGTGCCAGCAGCCCACTAGCGGGAGCAAGGGAGCAGTACTTC; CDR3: CASSPLAGAREQYF
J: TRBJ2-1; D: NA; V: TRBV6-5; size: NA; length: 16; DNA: TGTGCCAGCAGTTACTCGATTGGAGAATCCTACAATGAGCAGTTCTTC; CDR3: CASSYSIGESYNEQFF
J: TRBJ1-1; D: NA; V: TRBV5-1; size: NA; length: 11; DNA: TGCGCCAGCAGGGGTGAGTTGGGAGCTTTCTTT; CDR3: CASRGELGAFF
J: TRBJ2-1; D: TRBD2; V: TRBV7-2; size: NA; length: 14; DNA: TGTGCCAGCAGCCCAAGCGGGACCTACAATGAGCAGTTCTTC; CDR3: CASSPSGTYNEQFF
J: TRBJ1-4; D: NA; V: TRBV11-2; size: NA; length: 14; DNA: TGTGCCAGCAGCCGACTTCGGACGGATGAAAAACTGTTTTTT; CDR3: CASSRLRTDEKLFF
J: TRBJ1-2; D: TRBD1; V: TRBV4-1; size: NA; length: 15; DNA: TGCGCCAGCAGCCCTTCAGGACAGGGGAACTATGGCTACACCTTC; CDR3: CASSPSGQGNYGYTF
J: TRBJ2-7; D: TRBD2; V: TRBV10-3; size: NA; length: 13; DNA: TGTGCCATCAGGGCTAGCGGATACTACGAGCAGTACTTC; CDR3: CAIRASGYYEQYF
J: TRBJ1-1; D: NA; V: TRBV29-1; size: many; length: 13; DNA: TGCAGCGTCGGGACTGTGGGTGGCACTGAAGCTTTCTTT; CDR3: CSVGTVGGTEAFF
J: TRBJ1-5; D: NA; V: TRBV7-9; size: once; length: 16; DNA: TGTGCCAGCAGCCCGATGATGGGGGATAGCAATCAGCCCCAGCATTTT; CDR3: CASSPMMGDSNQPQHF
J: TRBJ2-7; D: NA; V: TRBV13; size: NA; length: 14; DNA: TGTGCCAGCAGCCCGAGTCCGGGTTCCTACGAGCAGTACTTC; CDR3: CASSPSPGSYEQYF
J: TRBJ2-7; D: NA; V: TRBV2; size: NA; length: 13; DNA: TGTGCCAGCAGGGCAGGAGCTAGCTACGAGCAGTACTTC; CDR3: CASRAGASYEQYF
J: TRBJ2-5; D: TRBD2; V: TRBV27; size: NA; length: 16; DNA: TGTGCCAGCAGGTGGCTAGCGGGAGGGCCAGGGGAGACCCAGTACTTC; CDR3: CASRWLAGGPGETQYF
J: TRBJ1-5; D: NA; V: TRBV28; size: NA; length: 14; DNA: TGTGCCAGCTTGACGCTCTATAGCAATCAGCCCCAGCATTTT; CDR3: CASLTLYSNQPQHF
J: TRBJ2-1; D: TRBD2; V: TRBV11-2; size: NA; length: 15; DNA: TGTGCCAGCAGCCCCCTAGCGGGGGCGTACAATGAGCAGTTCTTC; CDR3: CASSPLAGAYNEQFF
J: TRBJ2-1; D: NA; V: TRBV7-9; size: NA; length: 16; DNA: TGTGCCAGCAGCTTGGAGAGGGACTTATTCTCGTGGGAGCAGTTCTTC; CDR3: CASSLERDLFSWEQFF
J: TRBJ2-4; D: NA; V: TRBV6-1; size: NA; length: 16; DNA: TGTGCCAGCAGTGATGGTGGCCTATTAGCCAAAAACATTCAGTACTTC; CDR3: CASSDGGLLAKNIQYF